This TCR beta chain came from a study of blood T cell repertoires in COVID-19. The CDR3 has 14 amino acids. V shed 0 bases and J shed 7 bases, with 12 bases lying between them. Germline lookup yields CDR1 MNHNS and CDR2 SASEGT. This clone was counted once. TCRdb keeps only in-frame clones here, not all; method: immunoSEQ multiplex PCR. The sample has approximately 150,000 clones; approximately 80% are singletons. The rearrangement uses TRBV6-1 and TRBJ1-2; tentatively, D is TRBD1 (5 bases). The TCR sequence derives from a woman aged 50 to 60 with acute or convalescent COVID-19. Material: peripheral blood. CDR3 sequence (DNA): TGTGCCAGCAGTGAAGCTGGGCAGGGATCTGGCTACACCTTC. Its protein product is CASSEAGQGSGYTF.